The TCR beta chain described here comes from a study of identifying expanded T cells in peripheral blood. Findings and limits, study-wide: Clone count variance between approximately two-week samples rose with total template count. Differentially abundant clones: around 1.2 between replicates, roughly 16 at two to three weeks, less than 25 at four.

Healthy donors had no documented immune events, such as infections, while sampled. Measured with immunoSEQ multiplex PCR; TCRdb has only the in-frame clones, and not every one. The sample carries under 150,000 clones, 75% to 90% recorded once. In regard to this clone: Its antigen is undetermined.

The CDR3 has 10 amino acids. Trimming took 0 bases from V and 14 from J, leaving 5 bases between them. Sequenced sample: blood. The clonotype was recovered from a person between 18 and 75 years old in good health. The chain joins TRBV5-3 to TRBJ1-4, with D possibly TRBD1 on 5 matching bases. TRBV5-3 is reported as an ORF; its role is uncertain. The CDR3 loop is CARSLGGLFF. In DNA, the CDR3 is TGTGCCAGAAGCTTGGGGGGGCTGTTTTTT.